The 3 T cell receptor beta chains reported below all come from one sample, sequenced in a study of T cells in Graves' hyperthyroidism and ophthalmopathy. Amplified TCR beta CDR3 regions came from RNA transcripts. RT-PCR in the first round (using the HTBI primer set) targeted the TCR CDR3. TCRdb independently ran MiXCR on the multiplex PCR reads; one entry per CDR3 protein. The table includes just under 750,000 distinct CDR3 sequences, just over 35% detected once. Sequencing was performed on blood. These receptors came from a middle-aged woman with Graves' hyperthyroidism.

There are a few counts of this clonotype. This chain connects TRBV5-6 to TRBJ2-5; 8 bases map to TRBD1. Germline CDR1 SGHDT, CDR2 YYEEEE. This CDR3 has 14 amino acids. The junction had 6 bases not matched to a gene; V was cut back by 3 bases and J by 5 bases. CDR3 DNA sequence: TGTGCCAGCAGCTACACTTGGACAGGGGAGACCCAGTACTTC. Its translation: CASSYTWTGETQYF.

This chain uses TRBV12-3 or TRBV12-4 with TRBJ2-1; D is unresolved. The CDR3 runs 15 residues. V was pared by 8 bases and J by 0 bases, with 14 bases between. CDR3 loop: CASGPTRYSYNEQFF. CDR3 sequence (DNA): TGTGCCAGCGGGCCGACTCGTTACTCCTACAATGAGCAGTTCTTC.

V is TRBV5-1 and J is TRBJ1-2; D uncertain. Germline values: CDR1 SGHRS, CDR2 YFSETQ. This CDR3 comprises 12 residues. The V end lost 4 bases, the J end lost 6 bases, and 10 bases lay between the germline ends. The CDR3 reads CASSPNTNGYTF. DNA for the CDR3: TGCGCCAGCAGCCCAAACACGAATGGCTACACCTTC. The entire variable domain, with the rest obtained from reference TRBV5-1 and TRBJ1-2, is as follows: KAGVTQTPRYLIKTRGQQVTLSCSPISGHRSVSWYQQTPGQGLQFLFEYFSETQRNKGNFPGRFSGRQFSNSRSEMNVSTLELGDSALYLCASSPNTNGYTFGSGTRLTVV.